This TCR beta chain emerged from a study of blood T cell repertoires in COVID-19. V shed 3 bases, J shed 1 base, and the junction held 3 bases outside the gene matches. Per the germline V gene, CDR1 is SEHNR and CDR2 is FQNEAQ (reference sequence). The CDR3 contains 16 residues. How the authors handled the data: Amplifying reference gene primers gave estimates of nucleated cell counts. Assay used: immunoSEQ multiplex PCR; TCRdb lists only in-frame clones, some missing. Clone size and V and J calls were adopted from that table, with D and trimming inferred from the DNA. The sample lists about 210,000 clones, approximately 83% occurring once.

The V gene is TRBV7-9, the J gene TRBJ2-2, with TRBD2 identical over 9 bases. The sample consisted of PBMCs or T cells enriched from blood (not recorded which). The clonotype originates from a woman in her thirties or forties with acute COVID-19. CDR3 coding DNA: TGTGCCAGCAGCTTCCCGACTAGCGGGAACACCGGGGAGCTGTTTTTT. It yields the protein CASSFPTSGNTGELFF.